This is a list of T cell receptor beta chains from one sample in a study of blood T cell repertoires in COVID-19. Using immunoSEQ multiplex PCR, the repertoire was profiled, and TCRdb retains in-frame clones only, with some absent. The table has about 270,000 clones, approximately 90% seen once. The sequenced material came from PBMCs or T cells enriched from blood (not recorded which). Every receptor here comes from a woman aged 25 to 39 with acute COVID-19. Each CDR3 is given with its conserved first and last residue. The order of the fields is J gene, D gene, V gene, CDR3 protein. A D gene is named only where the DNA matches it firmly.

j_call: TRBJ2-1; d_call: TRBD2; v_call: TRBV11-1; cdr3_aa: CASSYLSGDNEQFF
j_call: TRBJ2-1; d_call: .; v_call: TRBV7-8; cdr3_aa: CASSLAERPYNEQFF
j_call: TRBJ2-6; d_call: .; v_call: TRBV5-6; cdr3_aa: CASSFGGYFSSGANVLTF
j_call: TRBJ2-3; d_call: TRBD2; v_call: TRBV6-6; cdr3_aa: CASSRTSGRTETDTQYF
j_call: TRBJ2-1; d_call: TRBD2; v_call: TRBV11-2; cdr3_aa: CASSYGTSGEQFF
j_call: TRBJ2-7; d_call: .; v_call: TRBV19; cdr3_aa: CASQYSAGGNEQYF
j_call: TRBJ2-6; d_call: .; v_call: TRBV28; cdr3_aa: CAGGGGAAGANVLTF
j_call: TRBJ2-2; d_call: .; v_call: TRBV3-1/TRBV3-2; cdr3_aa: CASSQDLPGELFF
j_call: TRBJ2-7; d_call: TRBD2; v_call: TRBV11-3; cdr3_aa: CASSLGAGPYEQYF
j_call: TRBJ1-2; d_call: .; v_call: TRBV11-3; cdr3_aa: CASSKQGNGYTF
j_call: TRBJ2-1; d_call: .; v_call: TRBV18; cdr3_aa: CASSPSPNNEQFF
j_call: TRBJ1-1; d_call: .; v_call: TRBV7-9; cdr3_aa: CASSTLSQGFEAFF
j_call: TRBJ2-6; d_call: .; v_call: TRBV3-1/TRBV3-2; cdr3_aa: CASSRSKRVAGANVLTF
j_call: TRBJ2-1; d_call: TRBD2; v_call: TRBV19; cdr3_aa: CASSPGALSGRAAYNEQFF
j_call: TRBJ2-1; d_call: TRBD2; v_call: TRBV27; cdr3_aa: CASSKLAGDYNEQFF
j_call: TRBJ1-1; d_call: .; v_call: TRBV14; cdr3_aa: CASSPVWSTEAFF
j_call: TRBJ1-2; d_call: .; v_call: TRBV7-2; cdr3_aa: CASSSGNGYGYTF
j_call: TRBJ2-3; d_call: .; v_call: TRBV11-2; cdr3_aa: CASSLEGTGTDTQYF
j_call: TRBJ2-1; d_call: TRBD2; v_call: TRBV9; cdr3_aa: CASSVAGTSGNSYNEQFF
j_call: TRBJ2-7; d_call: TRBD2; v_call: TRBV10-3; cdr3_aa: CAISENSGGGGYEQYF
j_call: TRBJ1-2; d_call: .; v_call: TRBV19; cdr3_aa: CASSPPGWSRLYGYTF
j_call: TRBJ2-5; d_call: .; v_call: TRBV3-1/TRBV3-2; cdr3_aa: CASSPNPTSMETQYF
j_call: TRBJ2-3; d_call: TRBD2; v_call: TRBV6-6; cdr3_aa: CASRLTSGRPDTQYF